Listed here is a single TCR beta chain. No antigen is known for it. The germline CDR1 and CDR2 sequences are SNHLY and FYNNEI. The CDR3 has 16 amino acids. The V and J ends lost 3 bases and 4 bases, in that order; junction bases with no gene match: 8. This entry comes from a study of cytomegalovirus exposure and HLA in healthy donors. Study outcomes and limitations: Most TCR sequences were uncommon, yet certain public TCRs appeared in many donors. V- and J-gene trimming of TCR beta was linked (in a later analysis) to a missense DCLRE1C variant. When presence/absence was analysed, sequencing depth was taken to be roughly uniform across donors.

The PCR made use of 60 Vbeta and 13 Jbeta primers. Clones were read by immunoSEQ multiplex PCR, and TCRdb kept only the in-frame ones, dropping some. The sample includes approximately 280,000 clones, roughly 89% of them seen just once. The chain uses TRBV2 and TRBJ2-1; 8 bases align to TRBD2. This receptor was identified in a woman aged 18-29 years in good health and CMV-seronegative. Specimen: PBMCs. The chain's CDR3 is CASSDQAGESYNEQFF. The DNA for the CDR3 is TGTGCCAGCAGTGACCAAGCGGGGGAGTCATACAATGAGCAGTTCTTC. Full variable domain (missing parts from reference TRBV2 and TRBJ2-1): EPEVTQTPSHQVTQMGQEVILRCVPISNHLYFYWYRQILGQKVEFLVSFYNNEISEKSEIFDDQFSVERPDGSNFTLKIRSTKLEDSAMYFCASSDQAGESYNEQFFGPGTRLTVL.